The subject of this entry is one TCR beta chain. The entry originates in a study of blood T cells in healthy people across ages. Per the germline V gene, CDR1 is DFQATT and CDR2 is SNEGSKA (reference sequence). CDR3 length: 14 amino acids. Between the trimmed V and J ends, which lost 6 bases and 4 bases, there was a span of 18 bases. It was with a sample-barcoded 5' primer and a J-beta primer mix that a second PCR of about 6 to 12 cycles was run. With 12 random nucleotides, a template-switch adaptor tagged each individual cDNA molecule. TCRdb independently ran MiXCR on the 5' RACE reads; one entry per CDR3 protein. The sample lists roughly 800,000 distinct CDR3 sequences; more than 45% were seen once.

This chain connects TRBV20-1 to TRBJ2-5; D may be TRBD1 (5 bases). The sequenced material came from blood. This receptor was obtained from a man in his thirties or forties in good health. CDR3: CSAAPAGYRETQYF. The CDR3 coding sequence is TGCAGTGCCGCCCCAGCAGGGTATAGAGAGACCCAGTACTTC.